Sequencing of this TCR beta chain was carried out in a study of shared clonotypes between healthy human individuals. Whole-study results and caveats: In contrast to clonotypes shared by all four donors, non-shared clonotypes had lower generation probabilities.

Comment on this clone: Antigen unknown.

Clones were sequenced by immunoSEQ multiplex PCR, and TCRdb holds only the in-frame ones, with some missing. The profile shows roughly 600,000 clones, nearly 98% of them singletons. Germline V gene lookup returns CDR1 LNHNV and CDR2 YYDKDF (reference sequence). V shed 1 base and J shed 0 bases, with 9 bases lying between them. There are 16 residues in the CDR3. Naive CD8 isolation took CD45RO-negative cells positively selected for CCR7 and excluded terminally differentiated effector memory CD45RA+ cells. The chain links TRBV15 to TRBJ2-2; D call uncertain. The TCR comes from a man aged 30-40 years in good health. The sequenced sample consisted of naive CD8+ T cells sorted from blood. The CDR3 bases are TGTGCCACCAGCAGAGTGGTCAAGGCGAACACCGGGGAGCTGTTTTTT. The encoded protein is CATSRVVKANTGELFF.